What follows are 10 T cell receptor beta chains derived from one specimen sequenced in a study of cytomegalovirus exposure and HLA in healthy donors. Both 60 Vbeta primers and 13 Jbeta primers went into the PCR. TCRdb's copy holds only in-frame clones and misses some; the assay was immunoSEQ multiplex PCR. The sample has some 110,000 clones. The specimen was PBMCs. The receptors here all came from a man aged 35 to 55 in good health and CMV-seropositive.

The gene calls are TRBV2 and TRBJ2-2, with 7 bases fitting TRBD1. Germline lookup yields CDR1 SNHLY and CDR2 FYNNEI. The CDR3 length is 14 residues. V was pared by 6 bases and J by 4 bases, with 5 bases of the junction left unmatched. Here the CDR3 reads CASSVTGATGELFF. The CDR3 DNA reads TGTGCCAGCAGCGTCACAGGGGCCACCGGGGAGCTGTTTTTT.

CDR3: CASSSHLSGRGYNEQFF. DNA of the CDR3: TGTGCCAGTAGTTCACACCTCAGCGGGAGGGGGTACAATGAGCAGTTCTTC. This sequence joins TRBV19 and TRBJ2-1, with 10 bases aligning to TRBD2. Germline V CDR1 and CDR2: LNHDA, SQIVND (reference sequence). Losses at the gene ends were 5 bases for V and 4 bases for J; bases not matched to a gene: 11. CDR3 length equals 17 residues.

The chain links TRBV21-1 to TRBJ2-7; the D call in the table, TRBD1, was not verified against the DNA. TRBV21-1 is a pseudogene. There are 15 residues in the CDR3. The DNA for the CDR3 is TGTGCCAGCAGCAAACTGGGACACCACTCCTACGAGCAGTACTTC. This translates into CASSKLGHHSYEQYF.

This sequence joins TRBV27 and TRBJ1-2; D unclear. This CDR3 is built from 15 residues. The V gene lost 4 bases and the J gene lost 4 bases, with 16 bases spanning the gap. Germline V CDR1 and CDR2: MNHEY, SMNVEV (reference sequence). The CDR3 region is CASSSATENAYGYTF. CDR3 sequence (DNA): TGTGCCAGCAGTTCGGCGACGGAGAACGCCTATGGCTACACCTTC.

This chain joins TRBV7-2 and TRBJ2-7; 11 bases are shared with TRBD2. Germline V gene lookup returns CDR1 SGHTA and CDR2 FQGNSA. The CDR3 is 15 residues long. V lost 0 bases and J lost 5; bases outside the gene matches: 3. As DNA, the CDR3 is TGTGCCAGCAGCTTAGCTAGCGGGGGGGGCAACGAGCAGTACTTC. The encoded protein is CASSLASGGGNEQYF.

The CDR3, as DNA: TGTGCCAGCAGCCAAGGCGGGGACCCCCAGCATTTT. Protein sequence: CASSQGGDPQHF. This chain uses TRBV14 with TRBJ1-5; D perhaps matches TRBD1 (5 bases). Trimming removed 1 base at V and 10 bases at J, with 8 bases between. The CDR3 covers 12 residues. CDR1 and CDR2 (germline): SGHDN, FVKESK.

The chain joins TRBV14 to TRBJ1-3; D uncertain. The germline V gene has CDR1 SGHDN and CDR2 FVKESK. With 1 base removed from V and 9 bases from J, the gap between germline ends came to 4 bases. The CDR3 is 11 amino acids. The CDR3 region has the DNA TGTGCCAGCAGCCAAGGGGCCACCATATATTTT. As protein: CASSQGATIYF.

The chain uses TRBV4-1 and TRBJ2-5; the match to TRBD1 covers 8 bases. The CDR3 runs to 17 residues. V was clipped by 1 base and J by 4 bases; unmatched bases: 11. Germline CDR1 is MGHRA and CDR2 is YSYEKL. The CDR3 sequence is CASSQAGSTGVRETQYF. The CDR3 DNA is TGCGCCAGCAGCCAAGCCGGGTCGACAGGGGTACGAGAGACCCAGTACTTC.

This chain uses TRBV5-6 with TRBJ1-6; 8 nucleotides match TRBD1. V was clipped by 5 bases and J by 8 bases; unmatched bases: 6. CDR1 is SGHDT and CDR2 is YYEEEE in the germline V gene. The CDR3 length is 14 residues. DNA of the CDR3: TGTGCCAGCAGACCAGGGACAGGCTATTCACCCCTCCACTTT. Amino acid sequence: CASRPGTGYSPLHF. Full variable domain (missing parts from reference TRBV5-6 and TRBJ1-6): DAGVTQSPTHLIKTRGQQVTLRCSPKSGHDTVSWYQQALGQGPQFIFQYYEEEERQRGNFPDRFSGHQFPNYSSELNVNALLLGDSALYLCASRPGTGYSPLHFGNGTRLTVT.

The chain employs TRBV5-1 and TRBJ2-3, with 12 bases aligning to TRBD1. V lost 3 bases to trimming and J lost 5 bases; unmatched junction nucleotides: 4. The germline CDR1 and CDR2 sequences are SGHRS and YFSETQ. CDR3 size: 15 residues. CDR3 nucleotides: TGCGCCAGCAGCTCAGGGACAGGGGGCGGAGATACGCAGTATTTT. Translating gives CASSSGTGGGDTQYF.